This entry lists 23 T cell receptor beta chains sequenced from one sample in a study of immune heterogeneity within non-small cell lung tumors. A first 10-cycle multiplex round used 32 V-gene and 13 J-gene primers on TCR beta CDR3. TCRdb reprocessed the multiplex PCR reads via MiXCR and lists one record per CDR3 protein. Among 7,200 or so distinct CDR3 sequences listed, 22% were seen once. For each sample, template was around 650 ng of bulk tumor genomic DNA. Several biopsies per primary tumor were taken during surgery, spaced as far apart as possible. Their non-small cell lung cancer was newly diagnosed and untreated, and the patients underwent curative surgery. The source material was lung tumor tissue. The receptors come from a man aged 60 to 69 with non-small cell lung cancer.

In this sample, this clonotype turned up many times. The chain has TRBV5-6 and TRBJ2-1; tentative D call: TRBD2 (6 bases). The CDR3 spans 14 residues. With 2 bases removed from V and 8 bases from J, the gap between germline ends came to 14 bases. Germline-derived CDR1 and CDR2 are SGHDT and YYEEEE. The CDR3, as DNA: TGTGCCAGCAGCTTCGGGCGGGGTTTGGATGAGCAGTTCTTC. Its translation: CASSFGRGLDEQFF.

This clonotype is labeled medium-sized. The chain is built from TRBV20-1 and TRBJ2-2, with 7 nucleotides matching TRBD2. The CDR3 loop spans 15 amino acids. V shed 5 bases and J 5 bases; nucleotides not matched to a gene: 11. Germline V lookup: CDR1 DFQATT, CDR2 SNEGSKA (reference sequence). DNA of the CDR3: TGCAGTGCTCTCTATGCCGGGACTACTACCGGGGAGCTGTTTTTT. As protein: CSALYAGTTTGELFF.

In its sample, this clonotype ranks as medium-sized. The chain couples TRBV5-1 to TRBJ2-7; D is ambiguous. CDR3 length equals 13 residues. V was clipped by 0 bases and J by 6 bases, with 10 bases between them. The germline V gene encodes CDR1 SGHRS and CDR2 YFSETQ. The CDR3 loop reads CASSLAASVEQYF. The CDR3 nucleotides read TGCGCCAGCAGCTTGGCGGCCAGCGTCGAGCAGTACTTC.

This clonotype is deemed medium-sized. The chain joins TRBV6-5 to TRBJ2-1, with D perhaps given as TRBD1 or TRBD2 (5 bases each). Germline V gene data show CDR1 as MNHEY and CDR2 as SVGAGI. CDR3 length: 17 residues. Trimming took off 1 base at V and 2 bases at J, with 15 bases between the two ends. CDR3 sequence reads: CASSYWSWDGAYNEQFF. CDR3 DNA sequence: TGTGCCAGCAGTTACTGGTCGTGGGACGGAGCCTACAATGAGCAGTTCTTC.

To note about this clonotype: The CDR3 end shows no conserved phenylalanine or tryptophan, and so a read error is likely. The chain uses TRBV7-9 and TRBJ2-7; weak D call: TRBD2 (5 bases). This CDR3 contains 16 residues. Germline loops: CDR1 SEHNR, CDR2 FQNEAQ (reference sequence). The CDR3 spells CASSFEGGSAMYEQYL. CDR3 coding DNA: TGTGCCAGTAGCTTCGAGGGCGGGTCCGCAATGTACGAGCAGTACTTA.

In its sample, this clonotype ranks as medium-sized. This chain uses TRBV19 with TRBJ2-1, with 7 bases matching TRBD1. This CDR3 spans 14 amino acids. V trimming: 6 bases; J trimming: 4 bases; junction bases outside the gene matches: 6. The germline CDR1 and CDR2 sequences are LNHDA and SQIVND (reference sequence). The CDR3 loop reads CASSRDRLYNEQFF. CDR3 nucleotides: TGTGCCAGTAGCAGGGACAGATTATACAATGAGCAGTTCTTC.

This clonotype is medium-sized in the sample. CDR3 DNA sequence: TGCAGTGCCGCAGGACAGGGGAGCACAGATACGCAGTATTTT. Encoded protein: CSAAGQGSTDTQYF. This chain links TRBV20-1 with TRBJ2-3, with 9 bases that match TRBD1. CDR1 is DFQATT and CDR2 is SNEGSKA in the germline V gene (reference sequence). There are 14 residues in the CDR3. The V and J ends lost 6 bases and 0 bases, in that order; junction bases with no gene match: 4.

To note about this clonotype: This may be a read error: a much more frequent sequence differs by one nucleotide. The chain has TRBV19 and TRBJ2-6; no clear D. The CDR3 is made up of 15 amino acids. Between the trimmed V and J ends, which lost 2 bases and 0 bases, there was a span of 5 bases. Germline V lookup: CDR1 LNHDA, CDR2 SQIVND (reference sequence). The CDR3 DNA reads as TGTGCCAGTAGTATAAAGGACTCTGGGGCCAACGTCCTGACTTTC. This codes for CASSIKDSGANVLTF.

Regarding this clonotype: This may arise from a read error, as a much more abundant clone is one base away. Without the conserved terminal phenylalanine or tryptophan, this CDR3 likely stems from a read error. The chain joins TRBV11-2 to TRBJ2-1; D not certain. Germline loops: CDR1 SGHAT, CDR2 FQNNGV. CDR3 length equals 13 residues. Trimming removed 5 bases at V and 12 bases at J, with 17 bases between. In nucleotides, the CDR3 is TGTGCCAGCAGCAAAGACTTAACCTCGCGGCAGTTCTTA. This sequence encodes CASSKDLTSRQFL.

There are many counts of this clonotype. The chain joins TRBV7-8 to TRBJ2-2, with D tentatively TRBD1 or TRBD2 (6 bases each). Germline V gives CDR1 SGHVS, CDR2 FQNEAQ. V lost 5 bases and J 6 bases, leaving 10 bases between the germline ends. The CDR3 contains 13 residues. CDR3 DNA sequence: TGTGCCAGCAGCGTGGGGGGCGCCGGGGAGCTGTTTTTT. It specifies CASSVGGAGELFF.

This clonotype was picked up many times. This rearrangement joins TRBV12-3 or TRBV12-4 to TRBJ2-5; 8 bases fit TRBD1. The CDR3 has 15 amino acids. Trimming took 3 bases from V and 5 from J; bases not matched to a gene: 8. The CDR3 DNA reads as TGTGCCAGCAGTTTCCGCCACACAGGGGGGGAGACCCAGTACTTC. Translation: CASSFRHTGGETQYF.

This chain joins TRBV5-6 and TRBJ1-2; TRBD1 matches 10 bases. The germline CDR1 and CDR2 sequences are SGHDT and YYEEEE. With 4 bases clipped from V and 5 bases from J, the junction kept 5 bases outside the gene matches. The CDR3 is 14 residues long. The CDR3 DNA sequence: TGTGCCAGCAGCCCCGGACAGGGGGAGTATGGCTACACCTTC. Translating it yields CASSPGQGEYGYTF.

The sample holds one count of this clonotype. A much larger clonotype is one base distant, so this may be a read error. The chain employs TRBV7-9 and TRBJ1-5, with D hard to call. CDR3 length: 13 amino acids. Trimming pared 7 bases from V and 3 bases from J, leaving 10 bases between. Germline V lookup: CDR1 SEHNR, CDR2 FQNEAQ (reference sequence). CDR3: CASIVNNNQPQHF. The DNA of the CDR3 is TGTGCCAGCATCGTAAACAACAATCAGCCCCAGCATTTT.

Regarding this clonotype: One base away lies a much larger clone, so this may be a sequencing read error. The chain has TRBV20-1 and TRBJ2-2, with 10 bases that match TRBD2. Per the germline V gene, CDR1 is DFQATT and CDR2 is SNEGSKA (reference sequence). With 1 base clipped from V and 6 bases from J, the junction kept 2 bases outside the gene matches. This CDR3 has 14 amino acids. The CDR3 region has the DNA TGCAGTGCTAGAGCGAGCGGGAGGGCCGGGGAGCTGTTTTTT. Encoded protein: CSARASGRAGELFF.

This clonotype was counted at least ten times. The CDR3 is CSAMHSGREETQYF. The CDR3 DNA reads as TGCAGTGCTATGCATAGCGGGAGGGAAGAGACCCAGTACTTC. This chain uses TRBV20-1 with TRBJ2-5; 11 bases fit TRBD2. This CDR3 contains 14 residues. Trimming at V came to 4 bases and at J to 3 bases, leaving 4 bases not matched to a gene. The germline gives CDR1 DFQATT, CDR2 SNEGSKA (reference sequence).

By frequency in the sample, this clonotype is medium-sized (0.01 to 0.1%). This chain joins TRBV19 and TRBJ1-2, with 7 bases aligning to TRBD1. With V trimmed by 7 bases and J by 2 bases, 7 bases remained unmatched. The CDR3 has 14 amino acids. CDR1 is LNHDA, CDR2 SQIVND, per germline (reference sequence). The CDR3 loop is CASKLTGQNYGYTF. CDR3 bases: TGTGCCAGTAAGCTGACAGGGCAAAACTATGGCTACACCTTC.

This clonotype is labeled medium-sized (0.01 to 0.1%). The J gene is TRBJ1-5, the V gene TRBV9, with D unclear. The CDR3 loop spans 13 amino acids. From germline, CDR1 is SGDLS and CDR2 YYNGEE. Trimming cost V 0 bases and J 6 bases, with 7 bases left between them. CDR3 bases: TGTGCCAGCAGCGTAGATTCCACTCAGCCCCAGCATTTT. Its translation is CASSVDSTQPQHF.

This clonotype counts as medium-sized (0.01 to 0.1%). The chain uses TRBV5-4 and TRBJ2-1, with TRBD2 matching over 9 bases. This CDR3 contains 15 residues. CDR1 SGHNT and CDR2 YYREEE come from the germline V gene (reference sequence). Trimming cost V 0 bases and J 7 bases; bases outside gene matches: 5. CDR3 sequence reads: CASSLVAGGGNEQFF. DNA of the CDR3: TGTGCCAGCAGCTTGGTGGCGGGAGGGGGGAATGAGCAGTTCTTC.

This clonotype was seen at least ten times. This chain links TRBV6-1 with TRBJ2-2; 9 nucleotides line up with TRBD2. From germline, CDR1 is MNHNS and CDR2 SASEGT. V lost 6 bases to trimming and J lost 5 bases; unmatched junction nucleotides: 7. The CDR3 is 15 residues long. The CDR3 sequence: CASSLAGRSTGELFF. The CDR3 DNA sequence: TGTGCCAGCAGCCTAGCGGGGAGGAGTACCGGGGAGCTGTTTTTT.

About this clonotype itself: This sequence may be a read error, since a much larger clone differs from it by one base. This chain connects TRBV10-3 to TRBJ2-2; D possibly uses TRBD1 or TRBD2 (5 bases each). CDR3 length: 14 amino acids. Germline V gene lookup returns CDR1 ENHRY and CDR2 SYGVKD. CDR3 sequence (DNA): TGTGCCACCGGACTGGAAGTGAACACCGGGGACCTGTTTTTT. This gives the protein CATGLEVNTGDLFF.

By proportion, this clonotype is medium-sized. The chain recombines TRBV7-9 with TRBJ2-3, with TRBD2 matching 8 bases. In germline, CDR1 is SEHNR, CDR2 FQNEAQ (reference sequence). The CDR3 contains 12 residues. V dropped 2 bases and J dropped 11; count of bases not matched to a gene: 3. CDR3 DNA sequence: TGTGCCAGCAGCTTACTAGCGGGCGGGCAGTATTTT. As protein: CASSLLAGGQYF.

Concerning this clonotype itself: One base away lies a much larger clone, so this may be a sequencing read error. The CDR3 bases are TGTACCAGCAGCAAACAGGGAGATACGCAGTATTTT. Protein sequence: CTSSKQGDTQYF. The chain couples TRBV6-1 to TRBJ2-3, with D possibly matching TRBD1 (6 bases). Germline CDR1 and CDR2: MNHNS and SASEGT. The CDR3 covers 12 residues.

This rearrangement joins TRBV20-1 to TRBJ2-2; 11 bases are a match to TRBD2. With 0 bases clipped from V and 3 bases from J, the junction kept 9 bases outside the gene matches. Germline CDR1 and CDR2: DFQATT and SNEGSKA (reference sequence). The CDR3 has 18 residues. The CDR3 DNA reads as TGCAGTGCTAGAGATCAGCTAGCGGGAGGCCCGGACACCGGGGAGCTGTTTTTT. Its protein is CSARDQLAGGPDTGELFF.